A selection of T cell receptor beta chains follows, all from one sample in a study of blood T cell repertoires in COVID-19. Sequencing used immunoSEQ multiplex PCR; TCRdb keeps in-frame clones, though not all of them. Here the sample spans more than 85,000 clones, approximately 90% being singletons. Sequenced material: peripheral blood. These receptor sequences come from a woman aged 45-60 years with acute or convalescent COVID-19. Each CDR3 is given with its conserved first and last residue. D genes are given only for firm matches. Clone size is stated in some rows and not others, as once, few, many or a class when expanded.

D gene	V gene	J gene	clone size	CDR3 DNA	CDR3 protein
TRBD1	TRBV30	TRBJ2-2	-	TGTGCCTGGAGTGTAGGGGACAGGGCCACCGGGGAGCTGTTTTTT	CAWSVGDRATGELFF
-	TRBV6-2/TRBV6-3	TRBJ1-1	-	TGTGCCAGCAGTCTTCAGGTGACTGAAGCTTTCTTT	CASSLQVTEAFF
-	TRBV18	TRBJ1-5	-	TGTGCCAGCTCACCGGACAGCTCCAATCAGCCCCAGCATTTT	CASSPDSSNQPQHF
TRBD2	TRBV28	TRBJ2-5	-	TGTGCCACCGAAGGGACTAGCGGGAGGGGTGAGACCCAGTACTTC	CATEGTSGRGETQYF
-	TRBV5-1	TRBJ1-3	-	TGCGCCAGCAGCCCTGGCGGCATCTCTGGAAACACCATATATTTT	CASSPGGISGNTIYF
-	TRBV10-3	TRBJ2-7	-	TGTGCCATCAAAACGGGGACTGGACCCTACGAGCAGTACTTC	CAIKTGTGPYEQYF
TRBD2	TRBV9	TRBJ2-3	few	TGTGCCAGCAGCGTCCGTGCGGGAGAGGCAGCAGATACGCAGTATTTT	CASSVRAGEAADTQYF
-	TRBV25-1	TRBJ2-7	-	TGTGCCAGCATTGGGGACACCACCTACGAGCAGTACTTC	CASIGDTTYEQYF
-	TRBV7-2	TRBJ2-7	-	TGTGCCAGCAGCCAAGCTGGCAGCGCCTACGAGCAGTACTTC	CASSQAGSAYEQYF
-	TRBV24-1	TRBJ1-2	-	TGTGCCACACAGGGACCCCCATCCAACTATGGCTACACCTTC	CATQGPPSNYGYTF
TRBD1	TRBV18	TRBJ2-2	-	TGTGCCAGCTCGGGACAGATAAACACCGGGGAGCTGTTTTTT	CASSGQINTGELFF
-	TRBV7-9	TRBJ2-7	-	TGTGCCAGCAGCTTAGGAGGCGGCGAGCAGTACTTC	CASSLGGGEQYF
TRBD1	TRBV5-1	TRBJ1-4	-	TGCGCCAGCAGCTCCGGACAGGGGGGAGCCGGAAAACTGTTTTTT	CASSSGQGGAGKLFF
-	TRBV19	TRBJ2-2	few	TGTGCCAGTAGTATCCAAGACAGTCTCGACACCGGGGAGCTGTTTTTT	CASSIQDSLDTGELFF
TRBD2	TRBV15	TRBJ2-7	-	TGTGCCACCAGCAGAGATGGGGCGGGAGCCACCTACGAGCAGTACTTC	CATSRDGAGATYEQYF
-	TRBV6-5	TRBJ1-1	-	TGTGCCAGCAGGGCCAGTCATCTGAACACTGAAGCTTTCTTT	CASRASHLNTEAFF
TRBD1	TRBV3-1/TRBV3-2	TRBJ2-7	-	TGTGCCAGCAGCCAAGGGGACAGGGGCCTCCGCGAGCAGTACTTC	CASSQGDRGLREQYF
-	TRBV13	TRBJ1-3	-	TGTGCCAGCAGCTTCCTCAGCTCTGGAAACACCATATATTTT	CASSFLSSGNTIYF
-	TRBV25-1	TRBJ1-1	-	TGTGCCAGCAGTGAATATAGAAGGGACACCGGGAACACTGAAGCTTTCTTT	CASSEYRRDTGNTEAFF
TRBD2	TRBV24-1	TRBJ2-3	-	TGTGCCACCAGTGATTCTACTAGCGGGAGGGTGCGAGCAGATACGCAGTATTTT	CATSDSTSGRVRADTQYF
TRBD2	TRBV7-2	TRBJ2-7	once	TGTGCCAGCAGCTTAGTCCTAGCGGGAGCCTCCTCCTACGAGCAGTACTTC	CASSLVLAGASSYEQYF
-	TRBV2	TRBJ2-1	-	TGTGCCGGGAAACAGGGGAGGTCCTACAATGAGCAGTTCTTC	CAGKQGRSYNEQFF
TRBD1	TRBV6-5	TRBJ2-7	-	TGTGCCAGCAGTTACCATCACAGGGGGAGCCTATACGAGCAGTACTTC	CASSYHHRGSLYEQYF
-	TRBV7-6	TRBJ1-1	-	TGTGCCAGCAGCCTAGGGCCTTCGGGGACTGAAGCTTTCTTT	CASSLGPSGTEAFF
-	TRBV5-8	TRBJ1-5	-	TGTGCCAGCAGCTTGGGGGGCCAAAGCAATCAGCCCCAGCATTTT	CASSLGGQSNQPQHF
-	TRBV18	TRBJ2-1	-	TGTGCCAGCTCACCACCGTCCCTTCTGAATGAGCAGTTCTTC	CASSPPSLLNEQFF
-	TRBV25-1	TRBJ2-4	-	TGTGCCAGCAGTGATGGGCAGCTAGCCAAAAACATTCAGTACTTC	CASSDGQLAKNIQYF
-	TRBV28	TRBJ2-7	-	TGTGCCAGCAGTTTATTACAGGAACCCTACGAGCAGTACTTC	CASSLLQEPYEQYF
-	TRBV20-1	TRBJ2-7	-	TGCAGTGCTGTGAGGGGGATCGAGCAGTACTTC	CSAVRGIEQYF
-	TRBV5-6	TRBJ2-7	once	TGTGCCAGCAGCGACTACAACTACGAGCAGTACTTC	CASSDYNYEQYF
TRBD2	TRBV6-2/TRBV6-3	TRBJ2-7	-	TGTGCCAGCAGCATCCACGGCGGGAGGCAATACGAGCAGTACTTC	CASSIHGGRQYEQYF
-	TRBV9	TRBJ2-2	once	TGTGCCAGCAGCGTACTAACGGGCGGGGAGCTGTTTTTT	CASSVLTGGELFF
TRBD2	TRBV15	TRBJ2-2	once	TGTGCCACCAGCAACTCGGGACTAGCGGGTACGAACACCGGGGAGCTGTTTTTT	CATSNSGLAGTNTGELFF
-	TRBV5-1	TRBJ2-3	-	TGCGCCAGCAGCTTGGTATCCGGGACAGATACGCAGTATTTT	CASSLVSGTDTQYF
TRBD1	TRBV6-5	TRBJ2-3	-	TGTGCCAGCAGTTCAGGACAGGTGCCAGATACGCAGTATTTT	CASSSGQVPDTQYF
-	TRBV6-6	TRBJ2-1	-	TGTGCCAGCAGTGCCCCGGGTCGGGTGGATGAGCAGTTCTTC	CASSAPGRVDEQFF
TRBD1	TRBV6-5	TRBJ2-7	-	TGTGCCAGCGCCCGTAGGACAGGGGCATCCTACGAGCAGTACTTC	CASARRTGASYEQYF
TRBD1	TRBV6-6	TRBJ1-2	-	TGTGCCAGCAGTCCGACAGGGGAGTATGGCTACACCTTC	CASSPTGEYGYTF
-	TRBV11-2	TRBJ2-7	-	TGTGCCAGCAGCCAATCGACTCGAAACGAGCAGTACTTC	CASSQSTRNEQYF
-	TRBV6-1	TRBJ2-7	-	TGTGCCAGCAGTGAGTTCAGGGTCCCCTCCTACGAGCAGTACTTC	CASSEFRVPSYEQYF
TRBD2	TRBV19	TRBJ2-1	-	TGTGCCAGTAGTATAGATCCGCCCGGACTAGCGGATTCCTACAATGAGCAGTTCTTC	CASSIDPPGLADSYNEQFF
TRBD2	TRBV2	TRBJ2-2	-	TGTGCCAGCAGTGGCGGACTAGTCCGGAGCGGGGAGCTGTTTTTT	CASSGGLVRSGELFF
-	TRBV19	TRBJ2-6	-	TGTGCCAGTAGTATTCCCCTCTCTGGGGCCAACGTCCTGACTTTC	CASSIPLSGANVLTF
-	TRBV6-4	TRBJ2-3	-	TGTGCCAGCAGCTCCCAGAGGTCGGACACAGATACGCAGTATTTT	CASSSQRSDTDTQYF
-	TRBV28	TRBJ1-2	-	TGTGCCAGCAGTTTAGCAGGGGCAGCGCGTGGCTACACCTTC	CASSLAGAARGYTF
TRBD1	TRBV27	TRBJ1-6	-	TGTGCCAGCAGTCCGGGACAGGGGCGGAATTCACCCCTCCACTTT	CASSPGQGRNSPLHF
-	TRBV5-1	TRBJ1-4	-	TGCGCCAGCAGCTTGGGTGGACATACGGATAATGAAAAACTGTTTTTT	CASSLGGHTDNEKLFF
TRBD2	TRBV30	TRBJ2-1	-	TGTGCCTGGAGCGGGAGGGATGAGCAGTTCTTC	CAWSGRDEQFF
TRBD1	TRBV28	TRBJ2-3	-	TGTGCCAGCAGTAGTAGACAGGGGACGCAGTATTTT	CASSSRQGTQYF
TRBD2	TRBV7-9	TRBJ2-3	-	TGTGCCAGCAGCCGGGGACTAGCGGGAGGATCTGATACGCAGTATTTT	CASSRGLAGGSDTQYF
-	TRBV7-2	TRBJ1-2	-	TGTGCCAGCAGCTTAGGCAGGGGCTATGGCTACACCTTC	CASSLGRGYGYTF
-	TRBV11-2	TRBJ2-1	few	TGTGCCAGCAGCTTAGACGTCCGGGGCGGGACTGCCTTTGGGAATGAGCAGTTCTTC	CASSLDVRGGTAFGNEQFF
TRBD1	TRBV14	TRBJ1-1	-	TGTGCCAGCAGCCAAGGGTGGGACAGGGAAGCGAGTTTT	CASSQGWDREASF
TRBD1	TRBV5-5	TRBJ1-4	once	TGTGCCAGCAGCTTCCCAGGGGGCCGATATGAAAAACTGTTTTTT	CASSFPGGRYEKLFF
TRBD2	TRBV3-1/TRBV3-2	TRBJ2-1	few	TGTGCCAGCAGCCAGCTAGCGGGAGCCTACAATGAGCAGTTCTTC	CASSQLAGAYNEQFF
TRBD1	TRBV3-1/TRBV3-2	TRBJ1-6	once	TGTGCCAGCAGCCAAGCAGGGGGACGGTTGAATTCACCCCTCCACTTT	CASSQAGGRLNSPLHF
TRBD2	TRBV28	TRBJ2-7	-	TGTGCCAGCAGTTTATATGGTGCGGGGGTTGAAAATTACGAGCAGTACTTC	CASSLYGAGVENYEQYF
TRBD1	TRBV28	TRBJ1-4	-	TGTGCCTCACGAAAACAGGGGTCGGCTAATGAAAAACTGTTTTTT	CASRKQGSANEKLFF
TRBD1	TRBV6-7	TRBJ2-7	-	TGTGCCAGCAGTTACTCGAGGGGACAGGGCATCTACGAGCAGTACTTC	CASSYSRGQGIYEQYF